The 27 T cell receptor beta chains below come from one sample, sequenced in a study of regulatory T cells. Antigens of these TCRs are unknown. Study results and caveats: Hydrophobic residues at CDR3 positions 6 and 7 were enriched in conventional CD4+ T cells of CD3G-deficient patients.

Primers: 52 TRBV forward and 13 TRBJ reverse. Using immunoSEQ multiplex PCR, the repertoire was profiled, and TCRdb retains in-frame clones only, with some absent. This sample yields 30,000 to 40,000 clones, of which roughly 92% are seen a single time; approximately 0.98% belongs to the top ten. The sequenced material came from conventional CD4+ T cells sorted from blood. These receptors came from a child aged 2-15 years with CD3G deficiency.

This rearrangement joins TRBV19 to TRBJ2-1; D is uncertain. The length of the CDR3 is 15 residues. Looked up from germline, CDR1 is LNHDA and CDR2 is SQIVND (reference sequence). Trimming left V 4 bases short and J 1 base short, with 11 bases between. This chain's CDR3 is CASSKKDVSYNEQFF. The CDR3 DNA follows: TGTGCCAGTAGTAAAAAGGACGTTTCCTACAATGAGCAGTTCTTC. Full variable domain (remainder filled in from reference TRBV19 and TRBJ2-1): DGGITQSPKYLFRKEGQNVTLSCEQNLNHDAMYWYRQDPGQGLRLIYYSQIVNDFQKGDIAEGYSVSREKKESFPLTVTSAQKNPTAFYLCASSKKDVSYNEQFFGPGTRLTVL.

The V and J genes are TRBV28 and TRBJ1-5; D uncertain. Trimming pared 1 base from V and 6 bases from J, leaving 10 bases between. The CDR3 sequence is 14 residues long. Germline V CDR1 and CDR2: MDHEN, SYDVKM. The CDR3 DNA is TGTGCCAGCAGTTTATTCCCGGGCGCTCAGCCCCAGCATTTT. This sequence encodes CASSLFPGAQPQHF.

As concerns this clone: At the DNA level, this CDR3 is encoded by other sequences in the same sample as well. This chain links TRBV28 with TRBJ2-2, with D tentatively TRBD1 or TRBD2 (5 bases each). The V gene's germline CDR1 is MDHEN and CDR2 SYDVKM. There are 16 residues in the CDR3. Trimming took 5 bases from V and 7 from J, leaving 20 bases between them. CDR3 bases: TGTGCCAGCAGTCTGACTACAGGCGGCGGTGGCGGGGAGCTGTTTTTT. It translates to CASSLTTGGGGGELFF.

This chain links TRBV28 with TRBJ2-7, with a tentative D call TRBD2 (6 bases). CDR3 length equals 14 residues. The V gene's germline CDR1 is MDHEN and CDR2 SYDVKM. The V gene lost 4 bases and the J gene lost 0 bases, with 10 bases spanning the gap. As DNA, the CDR3 is TGTGCCAGCAGTTCGGCGGGGATCTCCTACGAGCAGTACTTC. Translation: CASSSAGISYEQYF.

The V call is TRBV4-1, the J call TRBJ2-7; no clear D. Germline V CDR1 and CDR2: MGHRA, YSYEKL. This CDR3 has 13 amino acids. V was pared by 2 bases and J by 6 bases, with 11 bases between. Written as DNA, the CDR3 is TGCGCCAGCAGCCAACTGCGCAGTTCCGAGCAGTACTTC. Its translation is CASSQLRSSEQYF.

This clone appeared a single time. The chain uses TRBV10-3 and TRBJ2-7, with 8 nucleotides matching TRBD2. The CDR3 contains 14 residues. CDR1 is ENHRY and CDR2 is SYGVKD in the germline V gene. With 10 bases clipped from V and 4 bases from J, the junction kept 12 bases outside the gene matches. The CDR3 region has the DNA TGTGCCACAAGCTCGGCAACTAGCGGTTACGAGCAGTACTTC. Amino acid sequence: CATSSATSGYEQYF.

The CDR3 DNA sequence: TGTGCCAGCAGTTCTCCAGCGGGAGCAACCGAGCAGTACTTC. It yields the protein CASSSPAGATEQYF. V gene TRBV28 combines with J gene TRBJ2-5; TRBD2 matches 8 bases. The J call may be wrong; the DNA end is better matched by TRBJ2-7. Germline CDR1 reads MDHEN; CDR2 reads SYDVKM. The CDR3 sequence is 14 residues long.

The rearrangement uses TRBV6-6 and TRBJ1-1; tentatively, D is TRBD1 (5 bases). Germline CDR1 reads MNHNY; CDR2 reads SVGAGI (reference sequence). The CDR3 runs 14 residues. V shed 5 bases and J shed 4 bases, with 14 bases lying between them. CDR3 in DNA: TGTGCCAGCAGTCCTCGGGGGGAGGGCACTGAAGCTTTCTTT. Translated: CASSPRGEGTEAFF.

CDR3 region: CASSENRGPDEQYF. The CDR3 DNA reads TGTGCCAGCTCAGAGAACAGGGGGCCGGACGAGCAGTACTTC. V is TRBV18 and J is TRBJ2-7, with TRBD1 matching over 9 bases. The CDR3 length is 14 residues. V dropped 5 bases and J dropped 5; count of bases not matched to a gene: 7. The V gene's germline CDR1 is KGHSH and CDR2 LQKENI.

The chain has TRBV28 and TRBJ1-1; D gene unclear. Germline V CDR1 and CDR2: MDHEN, SYDVKM. V was cut by 11 bases and J by 1 base, with 11 bases left in between. The CDR3 totals 12 residues. The CDR3: CASKAANTEAFF. The CDR3 region has the DNA TGTGCCTCCAAGGCGGCGAACACTGAAGCTTTCTTT.

The rearrangement joins TRBV13 to TRBJ2-5, with 10 positions matching TRBD2. V shed 5 bases and J 3 bases; nucleotides not matched to a gene: 9. This CDR3 is 16 amino acids long. Germline V CDR1 and CDR2: PRHDT, FYEKMQ (reference sequence). The CDR3 reads CASSVRTSGTEETQYF. CDR3 bases: TGTGCCAGCAGCGTCCGGACTAGCGGTACCGAAGAGACCCAGTACTTC.

The CDR3 bases are TGTGCCAGCAGCTTAGATCGATTCGGCGAGCAGTACTTC. Translation: CASSLDRFGEQYF. The rearrangement uses TRBV11-2 and TRBJ2-7; no clear D gene. The V gene lost 0 bases and the J gene lost 6 bases, with 9 bases spanning the gap. This CDR3 region has 13 residues. Looked up from germline, CDR1 is SGHAT and CDR2 is FQNNGV.

This clone was seen just once. V is TRBV11-3 and J is TRBJ2-6; D is ambiguous. Trimming removed 1 base from V and 0 bases from J, with 7 bases in between. Germline V gene data show CDR1 as SGHNT and CDR2 as YENEEA. This CDR3 spans 16 amino acids. The CDR3 here is CASSLGGSSGANVLTF. DNA of the CDR3: TGTGCCAGCAGCTTAGGTGGGTCCTCTGGGGCCAACGTCCTGACTTTC. Together with reference TRBV11-3 and TRBJ2-6, the CDR3 gives the full variable domain: EAGVVQSPRYKIIEKKQPVAFWCNPISGHNTLYWYLQNLGQGPELLIRYENEEAVDDSQLPKDRFSAERLKGVDSTLKIQPAELGDSAVYLCASSLGGSSGANVLTFGAGSRLTVL.

J is TRBJ2-7 and V is TRBV6-1; the D gene is possibly TRBD1 (6 bases). Germline V gives CDR1 MNHNS, CDR2 SASEGT. The V end lost 3 bases, the J end lost 5 bases, and 14 bases lay between the germline ends. This CDR3 comprises 14 residues. The CDR3 reads CASSEWGRRNEQYF. The CDR3 DNA is TGTGCCAGCAGTGAGTGGGGGCGCAGGAACGAGCAGTACTTC.

The chain couples TRBV5-4 to TRBJ2-1, with 12 bases aligning to TRBD2. The CDR3 is 15 residues long. Per germline, CDR1 SGHNT and CDR2 YYREEE (reference sequence). The V and J ends lost 4 bases and 4 bases, in that order; junction bases with no gene match: 3. The CDR3 sequence: CASSLGTSGYNEQFF. As DNA, the CDR3 is TGTGCCAGCAGCCTCGGGACTAGCGGGTACAATGAGCAGTTCTTC.

The chain has TRBV19 and TRBJ2-1; D is perhaps TRBD2 (5 bases). Trimming removed 4 bases from V and 2 bases from J, with 9 bases in between. Germline V gene lookup returns CDR1 LNHDA and CDR2 SQIVND (reference sequence). This CDR3 has 14 residues. The CDR3 loop is CASSTAGPYNEQFF. Here the CDR3 DNA reads TGTGCCAGTAGTACGGCGGGCCCCTACAATGAGCAGTTCTTC.

The chain has TRBV6-5 and TRBJ2-4, with D perhaps matching TRBD2 (5 bases). The V and J ends lost 4 bases and 9 bases respectively, with 13 bases between them. The CDR3 is made up of 13 amino acids. Germline V gives CDR1 MNHEY, CDR2 SVGAGI. The CDR3 sequence: CASSSHSRGIQYF. CDR3 bases: TGTGCCAGCAGTTCGCATTCTCGGGGCATTCAGTACTTC.

The V gene is TRBV6-5, the J gene TRBJ2-7; D tentatively fits TRBD1 or TRBD2 (5 bases each). The CDR3 is 15 amino acids. The V end lost 6 bases, the J end lost 3 bases, and 18 bases lay between the germline ends. Germline V gene lookup returns CDR1 MNHEY and CDR2 SVGAGI. The CDR3 DNA is TGTGCCAGCAGGCGAGGGTTAGGGGCGAGCTACGAGCAGTACTTC. As protein: CASRRGLGASYEQYF.

The chain recombines TRBV28 with TRBJ1-1; D not certain. With 3 bases removed from V and 2 bases from J, the gap between germline ends came to 10 bases. CDR3 length equals 14 residues. CDR1 and CDR2 (germline): MDHEN, SYDVKM. CDR3 residues: CASSLGSLNTEAFF. The CDR3 DNA is TGTGCCAGCAGTTTGGGTTCCCTAAACACTGAAGCTTTCTTT. Variable domain in full (rest from reference TRBV28 and TRBJ1-1): DVKVTQSSRYLVKRTGEKVFLECVQDMDHENMFWYRQDPGLGLRLIYFSYDVKMKEKGDIPEGYSVSREKKERFSLILESASTNQTSMYLCASSLGSLNTEAFFGQGTRLTVV.

The rearrangement uses TRBV28 and TRBJ2-3, with D maybe TRBD2 (5 bases). The germline V and J ends were trimmed by 6 bases and 4 bases, with 14 bases remaining between them. Germline loops: CDR1 MDHEN, CDR2 SYDVKM. The CDR3 is 14 amino acids. This chain's CDR3 is CASSQTRRADTQYF. In DNA, the CDR3 is TGTGCCAGCAGCCAAACTAGACGGGCAGATACGCAGTATTTT.

This chain connects TRBV6-1 to TRBJ2-1; the D gene is possibly TRBD1 (7 bases). CDR3 length: 15 amino acids. Germline lookup yields CDR1 MNHNS and CDR2 SASEGT. Trimming took 5 bases from V and 10 from J, leaving 21 bases between them. The chain's CDR3 is CASSMQGGPYTEQFF. The DNA of the CDR3 is TGTGCCAGCAGTATGCAGGGGGGTCCCTACACCGAGCAGTTCTTC.

The genes are TRBV7-6 and TRBJ2-5; maybe TRBD2 (6 bases). Between the trimmed V and J ends, which lost 2 bases and 7 bases, there was a span of 11 bases. The CDR3 has 13 residues. Germline V gives CDR1 SGHVS, CDR2 FNYEAQ. CDR3 DNA sequence: TGTGCCAGCAGCTTAATGGCCGGGGGGACCCAGTACTTC. It encodes CASSLMAGGTQYF. The variable domain in full, with the rest retrieved from reference TRBV7-6 and TRBJ2-5, is GAGVSQSPRYKVTKRGQDVALRCDPISGHVSLYWYRQALGQGPEFLTYFNYEAQQDKSGLPNDRFSAERPEGSISTLTIQRTEQRDSAMYRCASSLMAGGTQYFGPGTRLLVL.

This sequence joins TRBV28 and TRBJ1-4, with 8 nucleotides matching TRBD1. V shed 8 bases, J shed 6 bases, and the junction held 2 bases outside the gene matches. Germline-derived CDR1 and CDR2 are MDHEN and SYDVKM. The CDR3 length is 12 residues. CDR3 nucleotides: TGTGCCAGCTCAGGGGGCGATGAAAAACTGTTTTTT. Protein product: CASSGGDEKLFF. The full variable domain, with the rest looked up from reference TRBV28 and TRBJ1-4, is DVKVTQSSRYLVKRTGEKVFLECVQDMDHENMFWYRQDPGLGLRLIYFSYDVKMKEKGDIPEGYSVSREKKERFSLILESASTNQTSMYLCASSGGDEKLFFGSGTQLSVL.

The chain couples TRBV11-2 to TRBJ2-5; 11 bases are a match to TRBD2. Germline CDR1 SGHAT, CDR2 FQNNGV. V gave up 5 bases and J gave up 5 bases; unmatched junction bases: 7. This CDR3 is 15 amino acids long. The CDR3: CASSRGLAEGETQYF. Here the CDR3 DNA reads TGTGCCAGCAGCAGGGGACTAGCGGAGGGGGAGACCCAGTACTTC. Variable domain in full (rest from reference TRBV11-2 and TRBJ2-5): EAGVAQSPRYKIIEKRQSVAFWCNPISGHATLYWYQQILGQGPKLLIQFQNNGVVDDSQLPKDRFSAERLKGVDSTLKIQPAKLEDSAVYLCASSRGLAEGETQYFGPGTRLLVL.

V and J are TRBV6-1 and TRBJ2-3, with D perhaps matching TRBD1 or TRBD2 (7 bases each). The length of the CDR3 is 14 residues. V was trimmed by 3 bases and J by 6 bases, leaving 13 bases between them. Germline V gene data show CDR1 as MNHNS and CDR2 as SASEGT. The CDR3 protein is CASSEGGGWDTQYF. DNA of the CDR3: TGTGCCAGCAGTGAGGGAGGGGGCTGGGATACGCAGTATTTT.

The V call is TRBV11-2, the J call TRBJ2-7, with D tentatively TRBD2 (5 bases). There are 17 residues in the CDR3. V gave up 0 bases and J gave up 7 bases, with 22 bases separating them. The germline V gene has CDR1 SGHAT and CDR2 FQNNGV. CDR3 region: CASSLDRTRPVGSEQYF. CDR3 in DNA: TGTGCCAGCAGCTTAGATCGTACCCGTCCCGTGGGGAGTGAGCAGTACTTC.

V and J are TRBV7-2 and TRBJ2-4; 7 bases are shared with TRBD2. CDR3 size: 15 residues. V was clipped by 5 bases and J by 2 bases; unmatched bases: 6. CDR1 SGHTA and CDR2 FQGNSA come from the germline V gene. CDR3 sequence: CASSPRGGPKNIQYF. CDR3 nucleotide sequence: TGTGCCAGCAGCCCCCGGGGAGGGCCCAAAAACATTCAGTACTTC.